This T cell receptor (beta chain) was found in a study of blood T cell repertoires in COVID-19. The wider study: There were acute and convalescent COVID-19 samples, and they came from the United States, Italy and Spain. Sample material is recorded as cDNA or gDNA derived from T cells, B-cell-depleted T cells, or PBMCs.

As handled by the study authors: By means of reference gene primer amplification, nucleated cell counts were estimated. The repertoire was sequenced with immunoSEQ multiplex PCR; TCRdb's copy has only in-frame clones and lacks some. The V and J calls and the clone size are those of that table, but D and trimming were determined from the DNA. The sample holds about 59,000 clones, about nine tenths seen once. This clone showed up just a few times. The junction does not match germline at one end; this may be a read error. CDR1 is SGHNT, CDR2 YYREEE, per germline (reference sequence). CDR3 length equals 13 residues.

The J gene is TRBJ1-1, the V gene TRBV5-4, with a weak D call TRBD1 (6 bases). The sample comprised peripheral blood. The source of this sequence is a human donor in a cohort sampled during active COVID-19. The CDR3 DNA follows: TGTGCCAGCAGCTTGGGAGCGACAGGCCGGGGGGACTTT. Protein sequence: CASSLGATGRGDF.